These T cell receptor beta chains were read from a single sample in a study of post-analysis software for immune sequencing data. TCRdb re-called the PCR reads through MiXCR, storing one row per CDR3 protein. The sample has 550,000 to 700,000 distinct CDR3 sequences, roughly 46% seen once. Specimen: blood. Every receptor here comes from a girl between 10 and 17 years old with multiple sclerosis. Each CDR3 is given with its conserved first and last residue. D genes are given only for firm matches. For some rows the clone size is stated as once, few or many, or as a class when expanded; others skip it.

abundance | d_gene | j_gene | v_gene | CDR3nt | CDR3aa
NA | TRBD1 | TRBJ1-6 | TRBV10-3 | TGTGCCATCGGCGGGACAGGGCCGTTAGCCCTCCACTTT | CAIGGTGPLALHF
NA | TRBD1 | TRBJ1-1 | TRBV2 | TGTGCCAGCAAACCGGACAGGGACACTGAAGCTTTCTTT | CASKPDRDTEAFF
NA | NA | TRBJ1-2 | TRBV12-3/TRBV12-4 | TGTGCCAGCAGTGTTGGCAGGGTGAACTATGGCTACACCTTC | CASSVGRVNYGYTF
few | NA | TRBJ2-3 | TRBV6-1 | TGTGCCAGCAGTGAAGCAGGCAGACTTACTTCCGCAGATACGCAGTATTTT | CASSEAGRLTSADTQYF
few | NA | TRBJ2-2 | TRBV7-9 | TGTGCCAGCAACTTCGGGGATTCGGAAACCGGGGAGCTGTTTTTT | CASNFGDSETGELFF
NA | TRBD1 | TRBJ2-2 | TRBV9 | TGTGCCAGCAGCGCGCAGGGACAGGGGGCGTATGTCGGGGAGCTGTTTTTT | CASSAQGQGAYVGELFF
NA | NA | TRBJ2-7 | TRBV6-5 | TGTGCCAGCAGTTCCGGACCGACCTCCTACGAGCAGTACTTC | CASSSGPTSYEQYF
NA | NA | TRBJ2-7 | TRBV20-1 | TGCAGTGCCCTGACAGGTTTCTACGAGCAGTACTTC | CSALTGFYEQYF
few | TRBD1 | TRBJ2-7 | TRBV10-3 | TGTGCCATCAAAAAACAACAGGGGGGAGTCTACGAGCAGTACTTC | CAIKKQQGGVYEQYF
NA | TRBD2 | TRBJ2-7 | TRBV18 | TGTGCCAGCTCACCGAGAGCGCCCCGGGAGGCCCAGTACTTC | CASSPRAPREAQYF
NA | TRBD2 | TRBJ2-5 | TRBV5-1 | TGCGCCAGCAGCCGCGGGGGGGCAAACAATGAGCAGTACTTC | CASSRGGANNEQYF
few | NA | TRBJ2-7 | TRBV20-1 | TGCAGTGCTTTCCGACCGCAGGGCGCGCAGTACTTC | CSAFRPQGAQYF
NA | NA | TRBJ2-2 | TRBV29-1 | TGCAGCGTTTCCGGGCAGGGGGGCAGAAACACCGGGGAGCTGTTTTTT | CSVSGQGGRNTGELFF
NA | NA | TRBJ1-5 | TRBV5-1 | TGCGCCAGCAGCCCGTACGGAGGGCTGAATCAGCCCCAGCATTTT | CASSPYGGLNQPQHF
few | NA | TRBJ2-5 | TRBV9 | TGTGCCAGCAGCGTAGGGACGGCCACGGACTTTCAAGAGACCCAGTACTTC | CASSVGTATDFQETQYF
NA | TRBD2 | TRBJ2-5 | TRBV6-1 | TGTGCCAGCAGTGAAGGAATAGCGGGGGAAGAGACCCAGTACTTC | CASSEGIAGEETQYF
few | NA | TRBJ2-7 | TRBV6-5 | TGTGCCAGCAGCTTGGACAGGAGGGGCTACGAGCAGTACTTC | CASSLDRRGYEQYF
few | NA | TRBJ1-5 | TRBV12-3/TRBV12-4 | TGTGCCAGCACCTCCATGAATCAGCCCCAGCATTTT | CASTSMNQPQHF
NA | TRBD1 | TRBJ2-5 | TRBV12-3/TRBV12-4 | TGTGCCAGCAGTTTAATCGGGACAGGGGAAGAGGCCCAGTACTTC | CASSLIGTGEEAQYF
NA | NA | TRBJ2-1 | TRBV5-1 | TGCGCCAGCAGCTCCTCGCCGACGTACAATGAGCAGTTCTTC | CASSSSPTYNEQFF
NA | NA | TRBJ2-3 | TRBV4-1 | TGCGCCAGCAGCCAATCCCTGAGGGAGGATACGCAGTATTTT | CASSQSLREDTQYF
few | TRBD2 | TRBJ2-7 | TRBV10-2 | TGCGCTACCGGGAGGGCCTTATACGAGCAGTACTTC | CATGRALYEQYF
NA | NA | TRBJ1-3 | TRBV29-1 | TGCAGCGTTGCCCGCCGGGGTGTCGGAAACACCATATATTTT | CSVARRGVGNTIYF
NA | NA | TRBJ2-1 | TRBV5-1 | TGCGCCAGCAGCTTGTCGGCAAAACCCATGGGGAATGAGCAGTTCTTC | CASSLSAKPMGNEQFF
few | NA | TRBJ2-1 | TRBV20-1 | TGCAGTGCCCCGGGGGCCGTTTACGGCAATGAGCAGTTCTTC | CSAPGAVYGNEQFF
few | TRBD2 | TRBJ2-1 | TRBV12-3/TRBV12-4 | TGTGCCAGCAGACAGACTAGCGGAGGTTACAATGAGCAGTTCTTC | CASRQTSGGYNEQFF
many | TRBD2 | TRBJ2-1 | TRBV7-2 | TGTGCCAGCAGCTTAGTTCCTAGCGGCCTGAACAATGAGCAGTTCTTC | CASSLVPSGLNNEQFF
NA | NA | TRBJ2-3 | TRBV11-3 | TGTGCCAGCAGCTTAGAGGAGATTCTCACAGATACGCAGTATTTT | CASSLEEILTDTQYF
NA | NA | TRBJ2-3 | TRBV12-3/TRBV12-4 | TGTGCCAGCAGTTTCTGGCTAGTGGACACAGATACGCAGTATTTT | CASSFWLVDTDTQYF
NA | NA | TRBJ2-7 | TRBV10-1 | TGCGCCAGCAGTGACCCGGCTGCGGACGAGCAGTACTTC | CASSDPAADEQYF
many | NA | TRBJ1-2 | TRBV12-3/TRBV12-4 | TGTGCCAGCAGTTTAGGGGGCATCTATGGCTACACCTTC | CASSLGGIYGYTF